This section outlines one T cell receptor (beta chain) sequence together with its context. PCR amplification relied on 60 Vbeta primers (plus 13 Jbeta primers). Profiled with immunoSEQ multiplex PCR; TCRdb holds only in-frame clones, not every one. The sample yields tens of thousands of clones, approximately 71% seen once. This specimen comes from a study of cytomegalovirus exposure and HLA in healthy donors. There are 15 residues in the CDR3. Germline assignment: CDR1 SGHDN and CDR2 FVKESK. Healthy bone marrow donors made up the cohort. Sequenced: PBMCs. This clonotype was sampled from a man aged 25-40 years in good health and CMV-seronegative. The chain couples TRBV14 to TRBJ2-5, with 7 bases fitting TRBD1. Judging by the DNA end, TRBJ2-7 fits better; the J call may be wrong. DNA of the CDR3: TGTGCCAGCAGCCAAGAGACAGGGCTATCCTACGAGCAGTACTTC. Translated, it gives CASSQETGLSYEQYF.